This T cell receptor beta chain was recovered during a study of blood T cell dynamics during melanoma immunotherapy. Time point described: week 3, after first cycle of checkpoint inhibitor. At 12 weeks after first infusion, RECIST 1.1 defined response for most patients. Data came from immunoSEQ multiplex PCR; TCRdb stores just in-frame clones and leaves some out. Altogether 10,000 to 13,000 clones are present, about 88% being singletons, with the ten largest covering around 6.7%. The CDR3 consists of 13 residues. In germline, CDR1 is KGHSH, CDR2 LQKENI. Trimming cost V 3 bases and J 1 base, with 7 bases left between them. Only one count was recorded for this clone.

The chain combines TRBV18 with TRBJ2-7; D is uncertain. This specimen consisted of blood, obtained from a patient treated with checkpoint blockade. This TCR came from a human donor with melanoma. CDR3 nucleotides: TGTGCCAGCTCACCCACAGCTTCCTACGAGCAGTACTTC. It encodes CASSPTASYEQYF.